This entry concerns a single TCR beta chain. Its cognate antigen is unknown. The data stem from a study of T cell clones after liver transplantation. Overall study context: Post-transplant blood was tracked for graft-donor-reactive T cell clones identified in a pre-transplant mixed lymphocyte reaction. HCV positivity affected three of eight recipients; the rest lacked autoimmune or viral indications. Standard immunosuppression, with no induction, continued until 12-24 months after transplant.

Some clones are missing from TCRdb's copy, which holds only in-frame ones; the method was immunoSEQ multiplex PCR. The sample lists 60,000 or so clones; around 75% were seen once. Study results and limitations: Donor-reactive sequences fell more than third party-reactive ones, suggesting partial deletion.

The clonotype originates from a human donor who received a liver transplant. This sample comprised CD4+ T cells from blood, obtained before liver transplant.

CDR3 nucleotide sequence: TGTGCCAGCAGTTTAACAGGGGGCACTGAAGCTTTCTTT. Protein product: CASSLTGGTEAFF. The chain is built from TRBV27 and TRBJ1-1; 8 nucleotides align to TRBD1. V lost 2 bases to trimming and J lost 4 bases; unmatched junction nucleotides: 0. The length of the CDR3 is 13 residues. The V gene's germline CDR1 is MNHEY and CDR2 SMNVEV (reference sequence).